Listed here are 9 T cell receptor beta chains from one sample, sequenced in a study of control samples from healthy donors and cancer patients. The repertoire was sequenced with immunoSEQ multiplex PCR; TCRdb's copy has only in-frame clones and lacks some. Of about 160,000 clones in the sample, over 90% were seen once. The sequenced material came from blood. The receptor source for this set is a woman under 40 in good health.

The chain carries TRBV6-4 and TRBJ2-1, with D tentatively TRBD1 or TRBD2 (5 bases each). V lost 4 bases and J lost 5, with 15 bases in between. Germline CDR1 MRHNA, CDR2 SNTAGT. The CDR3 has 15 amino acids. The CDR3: CASSATGTYDNEQFF. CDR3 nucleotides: TGTGCCAGCAGTGCCACGGGGACCTATGACAATGAGCAGTTCTTC.

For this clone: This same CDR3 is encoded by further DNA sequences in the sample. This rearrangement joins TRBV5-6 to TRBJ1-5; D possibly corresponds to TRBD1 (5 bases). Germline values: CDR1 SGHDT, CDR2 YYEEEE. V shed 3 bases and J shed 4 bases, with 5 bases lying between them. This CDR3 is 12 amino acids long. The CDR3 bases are TGTGCCAGCAGCTGGGGGAATCAGCCCCAGCATTTT. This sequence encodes CASSWGNQPQHF. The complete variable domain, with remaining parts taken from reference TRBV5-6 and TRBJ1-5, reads DAGVTQSPTHLIKTRGQQVTLRCSPKSGHDTVSWYQQALGQGPQFIFQYYEEEERQRGNFPDRFSGHQFPNYSSELNVNALLLGDSALYLCASSWGNQPQHFGDGTRLSIL.

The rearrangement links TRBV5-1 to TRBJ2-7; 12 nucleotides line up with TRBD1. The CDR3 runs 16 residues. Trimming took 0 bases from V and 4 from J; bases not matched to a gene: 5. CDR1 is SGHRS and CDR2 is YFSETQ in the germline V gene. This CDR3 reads CASSLAGTGGGYEQYF. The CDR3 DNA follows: TGCGCCAGCAGCTTGGCCGGGACAGGGGGCGGGTACGAGCAGTACTTC. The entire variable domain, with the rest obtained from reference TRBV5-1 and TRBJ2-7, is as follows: KAGVTQTPRYLIKTRGQQVTLSCSPISGHRSVSWYQQTPGQGLQFLFEYFSETQRNKGNFPGRFSGRQFSNSRSEMNVSTLELGDSALYLCASSLAGTGGGYEQYFGPGTRLTVT.

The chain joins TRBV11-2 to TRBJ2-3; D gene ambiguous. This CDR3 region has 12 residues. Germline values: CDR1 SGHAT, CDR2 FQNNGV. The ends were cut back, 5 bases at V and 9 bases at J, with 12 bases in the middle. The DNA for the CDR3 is TGTGCCAGCAGCCCGGGTCCACGAACGCAGTATTTT. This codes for CASSPGPRTQYF.

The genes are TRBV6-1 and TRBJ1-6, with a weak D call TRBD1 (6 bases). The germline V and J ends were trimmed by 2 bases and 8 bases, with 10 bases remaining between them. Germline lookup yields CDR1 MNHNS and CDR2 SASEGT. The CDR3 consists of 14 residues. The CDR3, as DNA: TGTGCCAGCAGTGAAAGCAGGGGCTATTCACCCCTCCACTTT. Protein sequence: CASSESRGYSPLHF.

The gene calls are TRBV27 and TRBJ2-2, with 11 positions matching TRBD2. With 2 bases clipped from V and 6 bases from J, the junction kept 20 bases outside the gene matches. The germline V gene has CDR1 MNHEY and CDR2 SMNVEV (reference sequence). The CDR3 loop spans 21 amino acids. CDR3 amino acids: CASSLAAPTSGKIRRAGELFF. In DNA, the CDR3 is TGTGCCAGCAGTTTAGCGGCTCCGACTAGCGGGAAAATTCGCAGGGCCGGGGAGCTGTTTTTT.

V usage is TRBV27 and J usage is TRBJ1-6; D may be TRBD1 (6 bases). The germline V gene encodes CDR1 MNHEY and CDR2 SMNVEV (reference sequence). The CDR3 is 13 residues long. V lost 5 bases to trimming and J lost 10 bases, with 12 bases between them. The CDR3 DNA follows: TGTGCCAGCAGTCACAGGGTTATATCACCCCTCCACTTT. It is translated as CASSHRVISPLHF.

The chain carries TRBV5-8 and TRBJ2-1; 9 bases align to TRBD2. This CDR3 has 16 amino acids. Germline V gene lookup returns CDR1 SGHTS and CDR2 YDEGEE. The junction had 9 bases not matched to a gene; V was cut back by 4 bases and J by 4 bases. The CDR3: CASSHDSGSRYNEQFF. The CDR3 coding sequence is TGTGCCAGCAGCCACGATAGCGGGAGTAGATACAATGAGCAGTTCTTC.

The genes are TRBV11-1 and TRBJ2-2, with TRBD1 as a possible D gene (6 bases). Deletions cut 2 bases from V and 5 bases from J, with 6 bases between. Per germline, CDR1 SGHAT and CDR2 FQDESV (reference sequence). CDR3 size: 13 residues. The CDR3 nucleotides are TGTGCCAGCAGCTTACAGGGGACCGGGGAGCTGTTTTTT. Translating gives CASSLQGTGELFF.